Below, one T cell receptor beta chain is given with its context. Its cognate antigen is unknown. Treatment of the sample: around 19 received Ad26.COV2.S at low or high dose, single or two shots; about 5 received placebo; per-sample allocation not given. The study sampled participants on day 63 after the first vaccine or placebo injection. The data originate from a study of Ad26.COV2.S vaccination and SARS-CoV-2 variants. The wider study: Vaccine-arm donor from the placebo-controlled COV1001 Ad26.COV2.S trial. Whole-study results and caveats: The placebo group had lower spike-specific TCR breadth than the vaccine recipients did. With respect to non-spike TCR breadth, vaccine and placebo recipients were similar. Researchers cautioned that TCR breadth and depth analyses may have underestimated total T cell responses.

Libraries were prepared by immunoSEQ multiplex PCR; TCRdb keeps only in-frame clonotypes and omits some of them. Seen here are some 420,000 clones, roughly 88% observed once, and the top ten hold approximately 4%. The source of this sequence is a person aged 18-65 years who received the Ad26.COV2.S COVID-19 vaccine or a placebo. The sample was peripheral blood, taken in a trial of Ad26.COV2.S vaccine versus placebo.

Written as DNA, the CDR3 is TGTGCCTGGGGGACTAGCAGGGGTGAGCAGTTCTTC. Its protein is CAWGTSRGEQFF. The rearrangement links TRBV30 to TRBJ2-1, with 9 bases fitting TRBD2. CDR3 length: 12 residues. The trim removed 5 bases at V and 9 bases at J, leaving 5 bases unmatched. Germline values: CDR1 GTSNPN, CDR2 SVGIG (reference sequence).